This TCR beta chain was identified in a study of blood T cell repertoires in COVID-19. As processed by the authors: Reference gene primers were amplified, and this amplification served to estimate nucleated cell counts. Here immunoSEQ multiplex PCR was the method, and the copy in TCRdb shows in-frame clones only, minus some. The DNA gave D and trimming, while V, J and clone size come from that table. Of 200,000 to 250,000 clones listed, about 82% were seen once; the top ten hold approximately 2.3%. The CDR3 sequence is 13 residues long. Trimming took 6 bases from V and 2 from J, leaving 11 bases between them. Germline CDR1 MNHEY, CDR2 SMNVEV (reference sequence).

The rearrangement links TRBV27 to TRBJ2-7; TRBD1 is a possible D gene (5 bases). The origin of this receptor is a woman in her 70s with COVID-19, enrolled during active disease. Source material: peripheral blood. CDR3 loop: CASRHMTAYEQYF. As DNA, the CDR3 is TGTGCCAGCAGACATATGACAGCCTACGAGCAGTACTTC.